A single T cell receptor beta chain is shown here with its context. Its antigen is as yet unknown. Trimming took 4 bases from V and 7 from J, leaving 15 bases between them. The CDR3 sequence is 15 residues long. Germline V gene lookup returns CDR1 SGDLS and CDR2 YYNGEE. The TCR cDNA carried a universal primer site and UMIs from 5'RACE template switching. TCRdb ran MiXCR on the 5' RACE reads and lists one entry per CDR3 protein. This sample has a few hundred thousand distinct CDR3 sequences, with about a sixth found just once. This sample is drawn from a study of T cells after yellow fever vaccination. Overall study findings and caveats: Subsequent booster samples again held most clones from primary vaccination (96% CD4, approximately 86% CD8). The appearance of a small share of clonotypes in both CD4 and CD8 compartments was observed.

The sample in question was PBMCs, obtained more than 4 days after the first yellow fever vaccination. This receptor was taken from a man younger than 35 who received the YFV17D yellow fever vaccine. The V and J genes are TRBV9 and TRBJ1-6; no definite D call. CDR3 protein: CASSLRGNLNSPLHF. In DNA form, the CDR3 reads TGTGCCAGCAGCCTCCGGGGTAACTTAAATTCACCCCTCCACTTT.